This T cell receptor (beta chain) appears in the sequencing data of a study of control samples from healthy donors and cancer patients. Profiled with immunoSEQ multiplex PCR; TCRdb holds only in-frame clones, not every one. The table lists roughly 95,000 clones, 90% to 95% of them singletons. The sequenced sample was blood. This clonotype originated in a woman in her 30s in good health.

The CDR3 DNA reads as TGTGCTAGTGGTTTGACGAAACAGGGGGCGAGCACCGGGGAGCTGTTTTTT. As protein: CASGLTKQGASTGELFF. The chain uses TRBV12-5 and TRBJ2-2; TRBD1 matches at 9 bases. Trimming cost V 2 bases and J 4 bases; bases outside gene matches: 8. The V gene's germline CDR1 is LGHNT and CDR2 FRNRAP. The CDR3 has 17 amino acids. Variable domain in full (rest from reference TRBV12-5 and TRBJ2-2): DARVTQTPRHKVTEMGQEVTMRCQPILGHNTVFWYRQTMMQGLELLAYFRNRAPLDDSGMPKDRFSAEMPDATLATLKIQPSEPRDSAVYFCASGLTKQGASTGELFFGEGSRLTVL.